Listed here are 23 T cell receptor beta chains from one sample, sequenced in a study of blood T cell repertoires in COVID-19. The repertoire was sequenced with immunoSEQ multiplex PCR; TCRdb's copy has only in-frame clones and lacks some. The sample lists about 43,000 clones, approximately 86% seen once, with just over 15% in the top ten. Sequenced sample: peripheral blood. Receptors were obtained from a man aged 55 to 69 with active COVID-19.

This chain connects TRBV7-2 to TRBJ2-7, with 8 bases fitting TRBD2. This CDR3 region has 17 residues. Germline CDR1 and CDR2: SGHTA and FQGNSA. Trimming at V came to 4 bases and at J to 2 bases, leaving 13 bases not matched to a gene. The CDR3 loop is CASSSYPSGSVPYEQYF. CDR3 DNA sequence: TGTGCCAGCAGCTCATATCCGAGCGGGAGTGTTCCCTACGAGCAGTACTTC. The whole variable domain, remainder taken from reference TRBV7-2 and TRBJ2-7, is GAGVSQSPSNKVTEKGKDVELRCDPISGHTALYWYRQSLGQGLEFLIYFQGNSAPDKSGLPSDRFSAERTGGSVSTLTIQRTQQEDSAVYLCASSSYPSGSVPYEQYFGPGTRLTVT.

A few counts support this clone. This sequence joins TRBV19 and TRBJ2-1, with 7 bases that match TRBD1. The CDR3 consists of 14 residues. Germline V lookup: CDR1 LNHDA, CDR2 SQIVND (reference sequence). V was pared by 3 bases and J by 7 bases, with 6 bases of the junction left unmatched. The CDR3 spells CASSILDRVNEQFF. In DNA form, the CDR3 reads TGTGCCAGTAGTATCCTAGACAGGGTAAATGAGCAGTTCTTC.

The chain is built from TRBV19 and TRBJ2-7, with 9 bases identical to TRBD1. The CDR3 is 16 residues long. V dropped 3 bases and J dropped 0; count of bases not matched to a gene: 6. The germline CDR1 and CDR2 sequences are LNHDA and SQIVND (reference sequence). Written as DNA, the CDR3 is TGTGCCAGTAGTATGTCCAGGACAGGGGACTCCTACGAGCAGTACTTC. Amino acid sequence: CASSMSRTGDSYEQYF.

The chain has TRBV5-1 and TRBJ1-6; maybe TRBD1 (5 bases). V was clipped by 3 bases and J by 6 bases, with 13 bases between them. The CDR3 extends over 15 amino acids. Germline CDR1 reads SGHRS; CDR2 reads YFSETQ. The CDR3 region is CASSSEQESNSPLHF. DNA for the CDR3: TGCGCCAGCAGCTCCGAACAGGAATCTAATTCACCCCTCCACTTT.

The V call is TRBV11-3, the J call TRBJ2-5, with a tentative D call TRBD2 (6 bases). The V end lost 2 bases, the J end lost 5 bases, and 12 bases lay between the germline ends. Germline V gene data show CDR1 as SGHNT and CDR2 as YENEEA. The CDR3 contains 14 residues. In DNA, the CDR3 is TGTGCCAGCAGCTTATTCGGGGGACGGGAGACCCAGTACTTC. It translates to CASSLFGGRETQYF.

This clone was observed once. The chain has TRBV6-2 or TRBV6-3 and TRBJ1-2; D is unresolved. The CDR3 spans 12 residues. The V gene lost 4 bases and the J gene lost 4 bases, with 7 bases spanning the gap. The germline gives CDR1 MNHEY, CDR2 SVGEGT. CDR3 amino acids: CASSSQAYGYTF. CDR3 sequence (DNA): TGTGCCAGCAGTTCCCAGGCCTATGGCTACACCTTC.

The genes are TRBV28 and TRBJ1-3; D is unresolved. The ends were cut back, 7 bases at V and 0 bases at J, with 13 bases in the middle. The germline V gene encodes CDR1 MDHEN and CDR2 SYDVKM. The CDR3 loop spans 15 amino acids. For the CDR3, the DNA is TGTGCCAGCACCCCCCGAGGTGTCTCTGGAAACACCATATATTTT. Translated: CASTPRGVSGNTIYF.

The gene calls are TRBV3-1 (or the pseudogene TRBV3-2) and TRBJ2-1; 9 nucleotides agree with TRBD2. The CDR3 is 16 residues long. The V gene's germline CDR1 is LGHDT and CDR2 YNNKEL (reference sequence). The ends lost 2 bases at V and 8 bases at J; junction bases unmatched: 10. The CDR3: CASSQRWGGGADEQFF. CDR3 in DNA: TGTGCCAGCAGCCAAAGATGGGGCGGGGGGGCCGATGAGCAGTTCTTC.

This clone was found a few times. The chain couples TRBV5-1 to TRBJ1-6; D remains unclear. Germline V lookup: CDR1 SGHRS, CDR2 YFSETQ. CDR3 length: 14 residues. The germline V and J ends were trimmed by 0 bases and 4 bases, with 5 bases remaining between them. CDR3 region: CASSLAGYNSPLHF. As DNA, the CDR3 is TGCGCCAGCAGCTTGGCGGGGTATAATTCACCCCTCCACTTT.

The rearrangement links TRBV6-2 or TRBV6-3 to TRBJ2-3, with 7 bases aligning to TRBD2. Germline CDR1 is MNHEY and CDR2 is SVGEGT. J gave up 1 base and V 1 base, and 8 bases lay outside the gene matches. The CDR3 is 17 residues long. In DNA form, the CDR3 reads TGTGCCAGCAGTTACTGGGGGGGACTCCCCCGCACAGATACGCAGTATTTT. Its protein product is CASSYWGGLPRTDTQYF.

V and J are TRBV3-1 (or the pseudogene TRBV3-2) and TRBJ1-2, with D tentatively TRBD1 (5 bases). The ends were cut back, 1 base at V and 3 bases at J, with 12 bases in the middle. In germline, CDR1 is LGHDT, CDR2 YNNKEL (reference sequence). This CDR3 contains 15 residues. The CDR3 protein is CASSQAPGPHYGYTF. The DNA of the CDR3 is TGTGCCAGCAGCCAAGCTCCAGGGCCCCACTATGGCTACACCTTC.

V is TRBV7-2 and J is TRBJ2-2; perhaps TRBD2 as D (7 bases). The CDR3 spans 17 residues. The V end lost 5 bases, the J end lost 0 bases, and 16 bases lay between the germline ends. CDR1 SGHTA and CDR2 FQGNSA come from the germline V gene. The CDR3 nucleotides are TGTGCCAGCAGCCCTGGGAGGGGGAAAGCGAACACCGGGGAGCTGTTTTTT. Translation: CASSPGRGKANTGELFF.

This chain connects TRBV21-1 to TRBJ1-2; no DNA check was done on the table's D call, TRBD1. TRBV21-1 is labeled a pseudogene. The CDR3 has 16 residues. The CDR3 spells CASSKGCSREDDGYTF. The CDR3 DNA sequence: TGTGCCAGCAGCAAAGGTTGTAGCAGGGAAGATGATGGCTACACCTTC.

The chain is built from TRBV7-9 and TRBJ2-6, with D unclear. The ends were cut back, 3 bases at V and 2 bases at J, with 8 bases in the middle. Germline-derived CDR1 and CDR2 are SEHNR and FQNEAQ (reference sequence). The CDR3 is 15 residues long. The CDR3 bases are TGTGCCAGCAGCTTGATGGTAGCTGGGGCCAACGTCCTGACTTTC. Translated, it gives CASSLMVAGANVLTF. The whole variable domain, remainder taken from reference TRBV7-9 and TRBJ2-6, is DTGVSQNPRHKITKRGQNVTFRCDPISEHNRLYWYRQTLGQGPEFLTYFQNEAQLEKSRLLSDRFSAERPKGSFSTLEIQRTEQGDSAMYLCASSLMVAGANVLTFGAGSRLTVL.

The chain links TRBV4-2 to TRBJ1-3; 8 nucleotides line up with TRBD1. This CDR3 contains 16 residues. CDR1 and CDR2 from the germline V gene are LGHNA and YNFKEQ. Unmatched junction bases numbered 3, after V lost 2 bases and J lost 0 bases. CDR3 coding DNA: TGTGCCAGCAGCCAACGCACAGGGGGCTCTGGAAACACCATATATTTT. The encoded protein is CASSQRTGGSGNTIYF.

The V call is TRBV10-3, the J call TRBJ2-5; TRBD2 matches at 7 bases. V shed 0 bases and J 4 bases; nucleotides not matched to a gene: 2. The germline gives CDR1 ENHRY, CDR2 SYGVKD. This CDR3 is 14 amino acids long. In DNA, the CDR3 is TGTGCCATCAGTGAGTCGTCGGGGGGAGAGACCCAGTACTTC. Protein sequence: CAISESSGGETQYF.

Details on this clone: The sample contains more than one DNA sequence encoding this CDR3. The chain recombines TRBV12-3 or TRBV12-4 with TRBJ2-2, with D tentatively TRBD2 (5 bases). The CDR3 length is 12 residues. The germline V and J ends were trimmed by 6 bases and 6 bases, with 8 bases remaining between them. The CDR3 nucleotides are TGTGCCAGCAGGAGGGATGCCGGGGAGCTGTTTTTT. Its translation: CASRRDAGELFF.

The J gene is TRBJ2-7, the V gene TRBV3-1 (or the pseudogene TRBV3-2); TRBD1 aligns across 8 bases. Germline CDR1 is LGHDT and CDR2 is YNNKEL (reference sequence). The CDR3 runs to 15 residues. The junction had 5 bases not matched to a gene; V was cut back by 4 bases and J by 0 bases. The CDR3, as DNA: TGTGCCAGCAGCCGGGGGACAGGAATCTCCTACGAGCAGTACTTC. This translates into CASSRGTGISYEQYF.

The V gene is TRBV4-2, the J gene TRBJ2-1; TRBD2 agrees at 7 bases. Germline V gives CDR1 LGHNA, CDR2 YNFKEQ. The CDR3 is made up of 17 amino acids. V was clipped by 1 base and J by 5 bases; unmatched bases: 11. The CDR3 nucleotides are TGTGCCAGCAGCCAAGTCGTTGCAAGCGGGGAAGACAATGAGCAGTTCTTC. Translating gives CASSQVVASGEDNEQFF.

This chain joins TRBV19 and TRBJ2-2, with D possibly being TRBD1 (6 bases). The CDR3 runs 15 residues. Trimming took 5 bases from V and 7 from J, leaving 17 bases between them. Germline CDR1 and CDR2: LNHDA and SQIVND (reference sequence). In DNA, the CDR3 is TGTGCCAGTAGTTCGGCAGGGGTCGATGGCGGGGAGCTGTTTTTT. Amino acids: CASSSAGVDGGELFF.

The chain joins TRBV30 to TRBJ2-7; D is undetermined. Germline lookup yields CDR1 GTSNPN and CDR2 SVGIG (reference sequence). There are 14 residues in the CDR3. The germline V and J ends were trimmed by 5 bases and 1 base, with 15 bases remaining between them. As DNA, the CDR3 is TGTGCCTGGTCCAAAAATACTAAATCCTACGAGCAGTACTTC. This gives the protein CAWSKNTKSYEQYF. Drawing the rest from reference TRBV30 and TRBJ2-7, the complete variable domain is SQTIHQWPATLVQPVGSPLSLECTVEGTSNPNLYWYRQAAGRGLQLLFYSVGIGQISSEVPQNLSASRPQDRQFILSSKKLLLSDSGFYLCAWSKNTKSYEQYFGPGTRLTVT.

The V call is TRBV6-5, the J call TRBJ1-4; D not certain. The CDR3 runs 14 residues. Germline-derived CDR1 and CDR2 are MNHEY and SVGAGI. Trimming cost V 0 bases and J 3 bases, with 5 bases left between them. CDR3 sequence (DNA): TGTGCCAGCAGTTACTCCTATCCTAATGAAAAACTGTTTTTT. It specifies CASSYSYPNEKLFF.

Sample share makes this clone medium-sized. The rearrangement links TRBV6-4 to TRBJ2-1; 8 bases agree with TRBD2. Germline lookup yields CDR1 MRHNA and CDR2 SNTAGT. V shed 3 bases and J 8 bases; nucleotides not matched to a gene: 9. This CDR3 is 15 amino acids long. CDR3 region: CASSEFRGGSYEQFF. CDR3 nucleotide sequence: TGTGCCAGCAGTGAATTTCGGGGGGGCTCGTATGAGCAGTTCTTC.